This TCR beta chain was identified in a study of CD8 T cells in ankylosing spondylitis. Study-level points and caveats: From matched ankylosing spondylitis synovial fluid, disease-linked clones were reportedly recovered at significantly enriched levels. Ankylosing spondylitis blood appeared to carry a characteristic TCR beta motif of under ten highly homologous variants. In reactive arthritis synovial fluid and blood, some motif variants had been reported before. Clones that were linked to disease were CD8+ and were relatively rare in peripheral blood.

A quantitative 5'-RACE method, one with molecular barcodes, was used to make TCR beta libraries. Each CDR3 protein gets one entry after TCRdb re-called the 5' RACE reads with MiXCR. The table has 350,000 to 450,000 distinct CDR3 sequences, roughly a quarter seen once. Germline CDR1 is LGHDT and CDR2 is YNNKEL (reference sequence). The CDR3 sequence is 14 residues long. As regards this clonotype: Its antigen is still unknown. The germline gene is not matched at one end of the junction; a read error may be the cause.

This TCR was sampled from a male donor with ankylosing spondylitis. The chain carries TRBV3-1 and TRBJ2-7, with TRBD2 identical over 7 bases. The sequencing sample was made of blood, either unsorted or a sorted T cell fraction (not recorded which). The CDR3 DNA reads as TGTGCCAGCGGCCAAGAGCCAGCGGGGCGGCTTGAGTACTTC. Amino acids: CASGQEPAGRLEYF.